This T cell receptor (beta chain) derives from a study of T-cell reconstitution after alpha-beta-depleted transplantation in children. General study results and limits: By one year post-transplant, T-cell counts and diversity largely arose from T cells that were newly produced. Some patients owed their high day-60 TCRbeta diversity to surviving recipient T cells and thymic progenitors. About two months after transplant, alpha-beta T cells reportedly came from several hundred expanded graft clones.

This clonotype was detected many times. Its antigen is as yet unknown. Unique molecular identifiers were incorporated when the TCRbeta library was constructed. TCRdb used MiXCR to reprocess the PCR reads, holding one entry per CDR3 protein. The data hold fewer than 550,000 distinct CDR3 sequences, with about 10% observed a single time. The ends lost 6 bases at V and 2 bases at J; junction bases unmatched: 7. Germline-derived CDR1 and CDR2 are SEHNR and FQNEAQ (reference sequence). This CDR3 spans 14 amino acids. The rearrangement joins TRBV7-9 to TRBJ2-7, with 7 bases identical to TRBD1. Sample: PBMCs, taken before TCRalphabeta/CD19-depleted stem cell transplant. The sequence was collected from a child aged 2-15 years with inherited bone marrow failure, due to receive a stem cell transplant. CDR3 DNA sequence: TGTGCCAGCAGATCAGGGGGAACGACCTACGAGCAGTACTTC. It translates to CASRSGGTTYEQYF. Full variable domain (rest looked up from reference TRBV7-9 and TRBJ2-7): DTGVSQNPRHKITKRGQNVTFRCDPISEHNRLYWYRQTLGQGPEFLTYFQNEAQLEKSRLLSDRFSAERPKGSFSTLEIQRTEQGDSAMYLCASRSGGTTYEQYFGPGTRLTVT.